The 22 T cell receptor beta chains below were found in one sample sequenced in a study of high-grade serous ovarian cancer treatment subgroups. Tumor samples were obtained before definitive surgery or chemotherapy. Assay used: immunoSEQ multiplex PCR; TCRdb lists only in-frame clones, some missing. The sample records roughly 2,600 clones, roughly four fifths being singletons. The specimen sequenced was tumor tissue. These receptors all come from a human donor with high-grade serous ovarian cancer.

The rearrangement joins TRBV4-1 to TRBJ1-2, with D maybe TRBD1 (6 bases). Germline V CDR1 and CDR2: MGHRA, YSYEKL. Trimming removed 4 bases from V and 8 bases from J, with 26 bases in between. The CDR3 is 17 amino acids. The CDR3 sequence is CASSPGEGPGASFGYTF. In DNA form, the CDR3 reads TGCGCCAGCAGCCCGGGGGAGGGCCCGGGGGCTTCTTTCGGCTACACCTTC.

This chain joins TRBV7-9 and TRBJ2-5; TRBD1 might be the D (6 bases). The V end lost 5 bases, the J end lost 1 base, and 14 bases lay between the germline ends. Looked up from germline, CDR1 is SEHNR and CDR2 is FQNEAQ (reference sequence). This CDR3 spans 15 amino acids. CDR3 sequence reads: CASSPPGQLQETQYF. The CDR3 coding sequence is TGTGCCAGCAGCCCGCCCGGACAGCTCCAAGAGACCCAGTACTTC.

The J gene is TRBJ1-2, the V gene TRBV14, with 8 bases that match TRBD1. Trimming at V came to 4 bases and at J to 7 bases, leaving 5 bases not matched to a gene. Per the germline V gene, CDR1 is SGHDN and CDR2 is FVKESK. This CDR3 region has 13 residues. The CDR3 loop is CASSPRGLGGYTF. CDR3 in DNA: TGTGCCAGCAGCCCCAGGGGGCTCGGTGGCTACACCTTC.

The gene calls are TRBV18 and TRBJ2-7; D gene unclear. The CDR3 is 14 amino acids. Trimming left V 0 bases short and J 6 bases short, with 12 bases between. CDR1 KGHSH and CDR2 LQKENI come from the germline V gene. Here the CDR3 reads CASSPPAGVAEQYF. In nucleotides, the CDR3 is TGTGCCAGCTCACCACCGGCTGGGGTTGCCGAGCAGTACTTC.

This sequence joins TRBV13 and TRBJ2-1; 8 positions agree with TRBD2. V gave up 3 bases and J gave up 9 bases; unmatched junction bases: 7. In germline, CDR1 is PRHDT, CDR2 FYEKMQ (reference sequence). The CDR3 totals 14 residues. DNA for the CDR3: TGTGCCAGCAGCTTTAAAGCGGGAGAGGGTGAGCAGTTCTTC. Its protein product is CASSFKAGEGEQFF.

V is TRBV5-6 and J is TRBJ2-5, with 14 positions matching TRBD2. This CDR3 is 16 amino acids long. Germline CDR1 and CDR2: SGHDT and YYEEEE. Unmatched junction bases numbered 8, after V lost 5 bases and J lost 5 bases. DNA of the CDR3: TGTGCCAGCAGGCGACTAGCGGGAGGGCCGGGCGAGACCCAGTACTTC. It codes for CASRRLAGGPGETQYF.

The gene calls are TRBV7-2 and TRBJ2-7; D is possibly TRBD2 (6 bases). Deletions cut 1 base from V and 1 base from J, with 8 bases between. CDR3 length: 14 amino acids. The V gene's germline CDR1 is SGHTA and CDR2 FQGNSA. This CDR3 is CASSLEAGSYEQYF. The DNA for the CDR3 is TGTGCCAGCAGCTTAGAAGCGGGTTCCTACGAGCAGTACTTC.

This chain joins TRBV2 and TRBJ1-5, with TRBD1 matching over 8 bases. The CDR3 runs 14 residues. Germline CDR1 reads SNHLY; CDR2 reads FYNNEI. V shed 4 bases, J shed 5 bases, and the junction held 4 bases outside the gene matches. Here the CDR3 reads CASSGWTGYQPQHF. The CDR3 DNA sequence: TGTGCCAGCAGTGGTTGGACAGGGTATCAGCCCCAGCATTTT. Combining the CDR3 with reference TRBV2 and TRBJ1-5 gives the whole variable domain EPEVTQTPSHQVTQMGQEVILRCVPISNHLYFYWYRQILGQKVEFLVSFYNNEISEKSEIFDDQFSVERPDGSNFTLKIRSTKLEDSAMYFCASSGWTGYQPQHFGDGTRLSIL.

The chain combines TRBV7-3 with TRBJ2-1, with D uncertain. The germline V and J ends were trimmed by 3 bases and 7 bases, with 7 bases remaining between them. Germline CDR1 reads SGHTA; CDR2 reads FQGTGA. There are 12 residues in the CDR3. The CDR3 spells CASSFSGNEQFF. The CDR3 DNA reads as TGTGCCAGCAGCTTTTCGGGTAATGAGCAGTTCTTC.

Here the CDR3 reads CASREGSYEQYF. CDR3 nucleotides: TGTGCCAGCAGGGAGGGATCCTACGAGCAGTACTTC. The chain joins TRBV28 to TRBJ2-7; maybe TRBD2 (6 bases). Germline loops: CDR1 MDHEN, CDR2 SYDVKM. V was shortened by 6 bases and J by 1 base, with 7 bases between the two germline ends. The CDR3 is 12 residues long.

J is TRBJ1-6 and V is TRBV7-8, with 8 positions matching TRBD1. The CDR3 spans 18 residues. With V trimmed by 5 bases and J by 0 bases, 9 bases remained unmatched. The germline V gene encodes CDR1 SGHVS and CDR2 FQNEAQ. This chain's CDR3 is CASSRADRGSSYNSPLHF. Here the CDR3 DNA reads TGTGCCAGCAGCCGGGCCGACAGGGGCAGCTCCTATAATTCACCCCTCCACTTT.

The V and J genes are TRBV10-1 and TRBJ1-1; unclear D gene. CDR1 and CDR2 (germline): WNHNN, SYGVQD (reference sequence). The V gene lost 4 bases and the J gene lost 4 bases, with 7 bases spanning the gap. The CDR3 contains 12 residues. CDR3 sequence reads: CASSGEGTEAFF. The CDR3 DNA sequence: TGCGCCAGCAGTGGGGAAGGCACTGAAGCTTTCTTT.

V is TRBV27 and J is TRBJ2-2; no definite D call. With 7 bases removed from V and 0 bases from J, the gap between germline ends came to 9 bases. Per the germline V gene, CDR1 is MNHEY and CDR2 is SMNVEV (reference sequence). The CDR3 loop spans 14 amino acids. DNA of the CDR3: TGTGCCAGCACTCTTCTAGCGAACACCGGGGAGCTGTTTTTT. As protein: CASTLLANTGELFF.

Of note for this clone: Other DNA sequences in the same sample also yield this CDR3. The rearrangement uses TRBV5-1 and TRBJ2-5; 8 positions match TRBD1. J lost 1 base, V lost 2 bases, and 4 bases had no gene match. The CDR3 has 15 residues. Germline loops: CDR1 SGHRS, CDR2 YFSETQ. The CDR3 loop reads CASSLGTGAQETQYF. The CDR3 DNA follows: TGCGCCAGCAGCTTAGGGACAGGCGCCCAAGAGACCCAGTACTTC.

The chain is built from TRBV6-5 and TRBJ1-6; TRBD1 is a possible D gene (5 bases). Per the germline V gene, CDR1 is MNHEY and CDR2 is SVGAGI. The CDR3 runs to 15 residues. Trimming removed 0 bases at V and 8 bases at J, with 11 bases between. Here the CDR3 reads CASSYSWGRDSPLHF. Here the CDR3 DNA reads TGTGCCAGCAGTTACTCCTGGGGGAGGGATTCACCCCTCCACTTT.

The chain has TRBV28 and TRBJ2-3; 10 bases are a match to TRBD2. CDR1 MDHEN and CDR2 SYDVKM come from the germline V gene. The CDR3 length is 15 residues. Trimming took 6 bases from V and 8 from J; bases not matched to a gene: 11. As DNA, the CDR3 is TGTGCCAGCAGCACTAGCGGGGCCCTATGGGGTACGCAGTATTTT. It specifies CASSTSGALWGTQYF.

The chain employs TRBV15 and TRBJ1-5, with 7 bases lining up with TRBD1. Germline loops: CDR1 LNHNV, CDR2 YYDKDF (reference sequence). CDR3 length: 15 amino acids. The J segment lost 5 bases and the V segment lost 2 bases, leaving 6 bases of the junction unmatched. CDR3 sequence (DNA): TGTGCCACCAGCAGATCGACAGGGCCCCATCAGCCCCAGCATTTT. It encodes CATSRSTGPHQPQHF.

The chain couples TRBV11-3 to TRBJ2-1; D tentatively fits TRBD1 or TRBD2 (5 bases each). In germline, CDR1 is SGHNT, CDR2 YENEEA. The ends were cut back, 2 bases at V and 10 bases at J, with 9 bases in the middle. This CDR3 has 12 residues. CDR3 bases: TGTGCCAGCAGCTTATATGAGGGGGAGCAGTTCTTC. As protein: CASSLYEGEQFF.

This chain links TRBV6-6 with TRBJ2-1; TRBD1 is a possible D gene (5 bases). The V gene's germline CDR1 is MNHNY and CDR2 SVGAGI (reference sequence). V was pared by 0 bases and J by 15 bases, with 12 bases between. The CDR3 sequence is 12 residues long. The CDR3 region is CASSYSSPRGFF. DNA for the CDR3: TGTGCCAGCAGTTACTCATCCCCAAGGGGGTTCTTC.

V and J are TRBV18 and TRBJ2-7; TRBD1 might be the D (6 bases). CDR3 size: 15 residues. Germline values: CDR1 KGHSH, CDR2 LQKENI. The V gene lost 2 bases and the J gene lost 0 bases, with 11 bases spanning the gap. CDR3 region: CASSPWNRASYEQYF. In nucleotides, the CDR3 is TGTGCCAGCTCACCATGGAACAGGGCCTCCTACGAGCAGTACTTC.

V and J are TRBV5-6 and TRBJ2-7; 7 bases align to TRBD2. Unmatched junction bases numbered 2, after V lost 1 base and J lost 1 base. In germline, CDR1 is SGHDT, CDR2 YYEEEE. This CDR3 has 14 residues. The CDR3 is CASSLQGGSYEQYF. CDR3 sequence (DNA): TGTGCCAGCAGCTTGCAGGGAGGGTCCTACGAGCAGTACTTC.

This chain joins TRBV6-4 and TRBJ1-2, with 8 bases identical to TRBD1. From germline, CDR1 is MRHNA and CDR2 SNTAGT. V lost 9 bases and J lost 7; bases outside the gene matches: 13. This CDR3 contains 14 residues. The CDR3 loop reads CARSRWQGAGGYTF. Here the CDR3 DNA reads TGTGCCAGATCTCGGTGGCAGGGGGCGGGTGGCTACACCTTC.